A single sample gave rise to the 19 T cell receptor beta chains below, sequenced in a study of T cell changes during pregnancy in multiple sclerosis. Produced via immunoSEQ multiplex PCR; TCRdb's table is partial and in-frame only. The sample has about 67,000 clones, about 89% seen once; the top ten hold roughly 1.4%. This specimen consisted of peripheral blood, obtained in the second trimester of pregnancy. The receptor set was obtained from a female donor with multiple sclerosis, enrolled in a pregnancy study.

V gene TRBV19 combines with J gene TRBJ1-1; 7 bases map to TRBD1. The CDR3 runs 13 residues. V lost 7 bases and J lost 3; bases outside the gene matches: 5. Germline-derived CDR1 and CDR2 are LNHDA and SQIVND (reference sequence). The chain's CDR3 is CASKGGWDTEAFF. The CDR3 region has the DNA TGTGCCAGTAAAGGGGGCTGGGACACTGAAGCTTTCTTT.

This clone was seen just once. It is unclear where the CDR3 begins or ends on the DNA, so no DNA is shown, and the CDR3 is as TCRdb lists it. The V gene is TRBV25-1, the J gene TRBJ2-7; TRBD2 is the table's D call and was not checked against the DNA. The CDR3 numbers 13 amino acids, ends counted. Germline assignment: CDR1 MGHDK and CDR2 SYGVNS. The CDR3: CASSTSGGYEQYF.

This clone was observed a single time. The chain uses TRBV10-1 and TRBJ2-7; D is perhaps TRBD1 (5 bases). Per the germline V gene, CDR1 is WNHNN and CDR2 is SYGVQD (reference sequence). Trimming shortened V by 3 bases and J by 5 bases, and 14 bases separated the two germline ends. The CDR3 is made up of 14 amino acids. CDR3 nucleotide sequence: TGCGCCAGCAGTGAACGTCAGGGTAACCACGAGCAGTACTTC. Protein: CASSERQGNHEQYF.

The rearrangement uses TRBV6-1 and TRBJ1-1; 7 positions agree with TRBD1. The CDR3 runs 13 residues. CDR1 and CDR2 (germline): MNHNS, SASEGT. The V and J ends lost 7 bases and 3 bases, in that order; junction bases with no gene match: 5. The CDR3 region has the DNA TGTGCCAGCATCATAGGGGGCCACACTGAAGCTTTCTTT. Translating gives CASIIGGHTEAFF.

The gene calls are TRBV9 and TRBJ2-7, with TRBD1 matching over 12 bases. The CDR3 extends over 15 amino acids. V shed 4 bases and J 2 bases; nucleotides not matched to a gene: 4. Per germline, CDR1 SGDLS and CDR2 YYNGEE. The CDR3 nucleotides are TGTGCCAGCAGCCAAGGGACAGGGGGCCCCTACGAGCAGTACTTC. This sequence encodes CASSQGTGGPYEQYF.

The V gene is TRBV30, the J gene TRBJ1-5; the match to TRBD1 covers 9 bases. The CDR3 totals 15 residues. Trimming took 3 bases from V and 5 from J; bases not matched to a gene: 8. Germline V gene data show CDR1 as GTSNPN and CDR2 as SVGIG (reference sequence). The CDR3 DNA reads TGTGCCTGGAGCGTCGGGACAGGGTATGATCAGCCCCAGCATTTT. This translates into CAWSVGTGYDQPQHF.

This chain connects TRBV7-6 to TRBJ1-2; D unclear. The V and J ends lost 1 base and 4 bases respectively, with 13 bases between them. Germline values: CDR1 SGHVS, CDR2 FNYEAQ. CDR3 size: 15 residues. The DNA of the CDR3 is TGTGCCAGCAGCTTAGATCCCTTGGGCAGCTATGGCTACACCTTC. Its translation: CASSLDPLGSYGYTF.

J is TRBJ1-2 and V is TRBV30; 9 nucleotides line up with TRBD1. Trimming cost V 3 bases and J 4 bases; bases outside gene matches: 12. The length of the CDR3 is 16 residues. The germline V gene encodes CDR1 GTSNPN and CDR2 SVGIG (reference sequence). The CDR3 sequence: CAWRRLVGQGFYGYTF. CDR3 bases: TGTGCCTGGAGAAGGTTGGTGGGACAGGGATTCTATGGCTACACCTTC.

The genes are TRBV11-3 and TRBJ2-7, with 7 bases identical to TRBD1. The CDR3 contains 15 residues. J lost 3 bases, V lost 5 bases, and 10 bases had no gene match. Germline V gene data show CDR1 as SGHNT and CDR2 as YENEEA. CDR3 nucleotide sequence: TGTGCCAGCAGCCCAGGGGTAGGGGGCCACTACGAGCAGTACTTC. Translation gives CASSPGVGGHYEQYF. The full variable domain, its missing parts supplied by reference TRBV11-3 and TRBJ2-7, is EAGVVQSPRYKIIEKKQPVAFWCNPISGHNTLYWYLQNLGQGPELLIRYENEEAVDDSQLPKDRFSAERLKGVDSTLKIQPAELGDSAVYLCASSPGVGGHYEQYFGPGTRLTVT.

This clone ranks as medium-sized. The chain employs TRBV5-6 and TRBJ2-1; D gene ambiguous. The CDR3 runs to 14 residues. V lost 0 bases to trimming and J lost 3 bases, with 7 bases between them. CDR1 is SGHDT, CDR2 YYEEEE, per germline. CDR3 DNA sequence: TGTGCCAGCAGCTTGGGATCGGGCTACAATGAGCAGTTCTTC. This codes for CASSLGSGYNEQFF.

The chain employs TRBV29-1 and TRBJ1-4; 11 bases map to TRBD1. With 6 bases clipped from V and 7 bases from J, the junction kept 4 bases outside the gene matches. The CDR3 has 13 amino acids. CDR1 SQVTM and CDR2 ANQGSEA come from the germline V gene. The CDR3 protein is CSVSGTGGEKLFF. For the CDR3, the DNA is TGCAGCGTGTCCGGGACAGGGGGTGAAAAACTGTTTTTT.

The gene calls are TRBV7-2 and TRBJ2-2; 12 nucleotides line up with TRBD1. Germline CDR1 reads SGHTA; CDR2 reads FQGNSA. The ends lost 4 bases at V and 7 bases at J; junction bases unmatched: 7. The CDR3 has 16 residues. The CDR3 loop reads CASSSSGQGAIGELFF. The CDR3 DNA reads TGTGCCAGCAGCTCCTCGGGACAGGGGGCAATCGGGGAGCTGTTTTTT.

This chain links TRBV19 with TRBJ2-1; 9 bases align to TRBD2. This CDR3 has 18 residues. Germline V CDR1 and CDR2: LNHDA, SQIVND (reference sequence). V dropped 3 bases and J dropped 8; count of bases not matched to a gene: 17. CDR3 nucleotides: TGTGCCAGTAGTATCACCCAACGGCGGGAGGGCCAATCGGATGAGCAGTTCTTC. This gives the protein CASSITQRREGQSDEQFF.

This chain connects TRBV5-1 to TRBJ2-1; 9 nucleotides align to TRBD1. The CDR3 extends over 13 amino acids. With 5 bases clipped from V and 9 bases from J, the junction kept 6 bases outside the gene matches. Germline V lookup: CDR1 SGHRS, CDR2 YFSETQ. The chain's CDR3 is CASSTTGGLEQFF. CDR3 in DNA: TGCGCCAGCAGTACTACAGGGGGCCTTGAGCAGTTCTTC. Combining the CDR3 with reference TRBV5-1 and TRBJ2-1 gives the whole variable domain KAGVTQTPRYLIKTRGQQVTLSCSPISGHRSVSWYQQTPGQGLQFLFEYFSETQRNKGNFPGRFSGRQFSNSRSEMNVSTLELGDSALYLCASSTTGGLEQFFGPGTRLTVL.

The rearrangement uses TRBV14 and TRBJ2-3; D is possibly TRBD1 (5 bases). This CDR3 has 15 amino acids. CDR1 and CDR2 (germline): SGHDN, FVKESK. The ends were cut back, 4 bases at V and 5 bases at J, with 16 bases in the middle. CDR3 region: CASSPGRASGDTQYF. The CDR3, as DNA: TGTGCCAGCAGCCCGGGCAGGGCAAGTGGAGATACGCAGTATTTT.

V and J are TRBV19 and TRBJ2-7, with D possibly matching TRBD2 (6 bases). Trimming removed 6 bases at V and 2 bases at J, with 14 bases between. There are 14 residues in the CDR3. CDR1 and CDR2 from the germline V gene are LNHDA and SQIVND (reference sequence). The CDR3 is CASSASAGPYEQYF. CDR3 sequence (DNA): TGTGCCAGTAGCGCATCGGCGGGGCCCTACGAGCAGTACTTC.

The chain joins TRBV29-1 to TRBJ2-3; a weak D match, TRBD2 (6 bases). The V and J ends lost 7 bases and 2 bases respectively, with 19 bases between them. CDR1 and CDR2 (germline): SQVTM, ANQGSEA. The CDR3 is 15 amino acids. This chain's CDR3 is CSAGLATYNTDTQYF. Written as DNA, the CDR3 is TGCAGCGCTGGGCTAGCGACCTACAACACAGATACGCAGTATTTT.

The chain combines TRBV29-1 with TRBJ1-6; D might be TRBD1 (5 bases). V shed 4 bases and J shed 5 bases, with 9 bases lying between them. The CDR3 runs to 13 residues. Germline CDR1 SQVTM, CDR2 ANQGSEA. The CDR3 nucleotides read TGCAGCGTTGGGCAGGGCCATAATTCACCCCTCCACTTT. Translated: CSVGQGHNSPLHF.

V is TRBV7-2 and J is TRBJ2-5; the match to TRBD2 covers 8 bases. This CDR3 spans 15 amino acids. The V gene end was trimmed by 2 bases and the J gene end by 5 bases; junction bases not matched to a gene: 7. Per the germline V gene, CDR1 is SGHTA and CDR2 is FQGNSA. The CDR3 region is CASSLQAGVGETQYF. The CDR3 region has the DNA TGTGCCAGCAGCTTACAAGCGGGAGTGGGGGAGACCCAGTACTTC.